The clone carrying this T cell receptor (beta chain) was counted between two and nine times. Generated by immunoSEQ multiplex PCR, the TCRdb table keeps only in-frame clones and is missing some. The repertoire consists of about 200,000 clones, with 72% occurring once and the leading ten covering around 15%. The data stem from a study of cytotoxic CD8 clonotypes in ibrutinib-treated CLL. This TCR derives from a human donor with chronic lymphocytic leukemia. Material: PBMCs, obtained after 24 months of ibrutinib treatment.

As DNA, the CDR3 is TGTGCCAGCAGCTTAGAGGCTACACCTTATCAGCCCCAGCATTTT. This sequence encodes CASSLEATPYQPQHF. V and J are TRBV7-2 and TRBJ1-5; D remains ambiguous. The CDR3 extends over 15 amino acids. CDR1 and CDR2 from the germline V gene are SGHTA and FQGNSA. V shed 1 base and J shed 5 bases, with 12 bases lying between them. The full variable domain, rest sourced from reference TRBV7-2 and TRBJ1-5, is GAGVSQSPSNKVTEKGKDVELRCDPISGHTALYWYRQSLGQGLEFLIYFQGNSAPDKSGLPSDRFSAERTGGSVSTLTIQRTQQEDSAVYLCASSLEATPYQPQHFGDGTRLSIL.